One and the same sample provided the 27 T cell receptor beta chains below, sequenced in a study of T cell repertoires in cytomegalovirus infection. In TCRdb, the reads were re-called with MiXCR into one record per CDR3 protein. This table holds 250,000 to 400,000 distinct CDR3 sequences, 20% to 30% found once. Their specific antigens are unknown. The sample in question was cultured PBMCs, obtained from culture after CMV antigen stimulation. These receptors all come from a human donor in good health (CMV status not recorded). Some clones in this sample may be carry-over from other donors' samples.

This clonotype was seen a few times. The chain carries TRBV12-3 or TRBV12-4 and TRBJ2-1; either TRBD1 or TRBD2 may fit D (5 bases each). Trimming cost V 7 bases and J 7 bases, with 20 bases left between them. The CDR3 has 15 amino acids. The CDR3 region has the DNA TGTGCCAGCACTCCGACGGGACCGGATGGTAATGAGCAGTTCTTC. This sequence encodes CASTPTGPDGNEQFF.

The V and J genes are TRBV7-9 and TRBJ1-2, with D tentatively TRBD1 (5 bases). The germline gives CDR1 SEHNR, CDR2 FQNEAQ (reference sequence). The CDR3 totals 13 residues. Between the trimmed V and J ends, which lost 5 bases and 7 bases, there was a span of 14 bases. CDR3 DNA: TGTGCCAGCAGCCCGCGGGGGTACTTTGGCTACACCTTC. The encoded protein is CASSPRGYFGYTF.

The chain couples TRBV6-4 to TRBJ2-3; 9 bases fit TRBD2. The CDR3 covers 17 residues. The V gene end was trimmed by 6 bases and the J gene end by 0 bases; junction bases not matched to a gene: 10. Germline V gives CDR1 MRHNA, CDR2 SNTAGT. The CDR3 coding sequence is TGTGCCAGCAGGACCTCGAGACTAGCGGATAGCACAGATACGCAGTATTTT. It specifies CASRTSRLADSTDTQYF.

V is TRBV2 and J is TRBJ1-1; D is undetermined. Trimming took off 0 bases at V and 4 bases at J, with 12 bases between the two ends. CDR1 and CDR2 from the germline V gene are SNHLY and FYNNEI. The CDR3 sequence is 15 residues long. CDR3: CASSEAIFGSTEAFF. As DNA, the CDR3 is TGTGCCAGCAGTGAAGCGATTTTCGGGAGCACTGAAGCTTTCTTT.

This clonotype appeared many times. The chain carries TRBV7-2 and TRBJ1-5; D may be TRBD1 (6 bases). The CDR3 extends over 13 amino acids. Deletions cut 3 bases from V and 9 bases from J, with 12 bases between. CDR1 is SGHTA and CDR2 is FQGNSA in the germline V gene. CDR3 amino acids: CASSFGPQGPQHF. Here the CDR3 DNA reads TGTGCCAGCAGCTTCGGGCCACAGGGGCCCCAGCATTTT.

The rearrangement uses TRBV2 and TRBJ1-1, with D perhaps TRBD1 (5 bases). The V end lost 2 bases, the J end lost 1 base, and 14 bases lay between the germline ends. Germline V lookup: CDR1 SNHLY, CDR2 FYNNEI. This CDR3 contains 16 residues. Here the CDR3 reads CASSERRGSGNTEAFF. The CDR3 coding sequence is TGTGCCAGCAGTGAACGGCGGGGGTCGGGGAACACTGAAGCTTTCTTT. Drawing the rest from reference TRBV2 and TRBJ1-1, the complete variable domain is EPEVTQTPSHQVTQMGQEVILRCVPISNHLYFYWYRQILGQKVEFLVSFYNNEISEKSEIFDDQFSVERPDGSNFTLKIRSTKLEDSAMYFCASSERRGSGNTEAFFGQGTRLTVV.

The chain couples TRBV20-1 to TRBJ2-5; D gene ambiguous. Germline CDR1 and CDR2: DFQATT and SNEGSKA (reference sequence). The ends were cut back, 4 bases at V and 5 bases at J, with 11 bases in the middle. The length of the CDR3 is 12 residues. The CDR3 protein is CSANDFQETQYF. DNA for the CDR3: TGCAGTGCTAACGACTTCCAGGAGACCCAGTACTTC.

CDR3 nucleotides: TGTGCCAGCATTAACTACTACGAGCAGTACGTC. This codes for CASINYYEQYV. This chain uses TRBV28 with TRBJ2-7; D call uncertain. With 7 bases removed from V and 3 bases from J, the gap between germline ends came to 7 bases. Germline V gives CDR1 MDHEN, CDR2 SYDVKM. The CDR3 contains 11 residues.

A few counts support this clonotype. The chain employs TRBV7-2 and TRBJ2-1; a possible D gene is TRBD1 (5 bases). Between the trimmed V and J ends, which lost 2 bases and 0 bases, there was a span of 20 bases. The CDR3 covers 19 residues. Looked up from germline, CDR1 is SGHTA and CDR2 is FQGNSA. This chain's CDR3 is CASSLRKGPGTRSYNEQFF. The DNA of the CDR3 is TGTGCCAGCAGCTTAAGGAAGGGGCCGGGTACCCGCTCCTACAATGAGCAGTTCTTC.

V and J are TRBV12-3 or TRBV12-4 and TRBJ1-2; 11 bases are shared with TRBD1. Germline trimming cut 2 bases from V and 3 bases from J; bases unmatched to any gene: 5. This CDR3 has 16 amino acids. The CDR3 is CASSLRTGGSDYGYTF. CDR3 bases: TGTGCCAGCAGTTTAAGGACAGGGGGCTCGGACTATGGCTACACCTTC.

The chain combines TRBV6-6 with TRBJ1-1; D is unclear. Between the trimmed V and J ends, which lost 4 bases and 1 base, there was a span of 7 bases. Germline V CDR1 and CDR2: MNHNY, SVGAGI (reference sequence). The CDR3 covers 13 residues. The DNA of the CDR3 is TGTGCCAGCAGTTCCCCAGAGAACACTGAAGCTTTCTTT. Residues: CASSSPENTEAFF.

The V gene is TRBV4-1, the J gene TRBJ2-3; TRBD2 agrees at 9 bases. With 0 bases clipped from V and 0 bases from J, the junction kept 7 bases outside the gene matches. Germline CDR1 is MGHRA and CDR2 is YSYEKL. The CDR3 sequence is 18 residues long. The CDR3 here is CASSQDAGLAISTDTQYF. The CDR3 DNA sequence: TGCGCCAGCAGCCAAGATGCGGGACTAGCAATTAGCACAGATACGCAGTATTTT.

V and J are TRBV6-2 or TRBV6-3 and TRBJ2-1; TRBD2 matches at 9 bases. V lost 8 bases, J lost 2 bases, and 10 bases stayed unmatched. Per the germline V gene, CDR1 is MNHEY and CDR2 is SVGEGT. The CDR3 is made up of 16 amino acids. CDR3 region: CASPTSSGAPYNEQFF. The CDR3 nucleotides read TGTGCCAGCCCTACATCTAGCGGGGCACCCTACAATGAGCAGTTCTTC.

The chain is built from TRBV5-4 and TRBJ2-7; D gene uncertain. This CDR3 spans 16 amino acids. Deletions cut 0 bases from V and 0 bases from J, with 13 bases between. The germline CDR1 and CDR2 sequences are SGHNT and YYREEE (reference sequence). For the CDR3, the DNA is TGTGCCAGCAGCTTGGCGGCGCCCCGTACCTCCTACGAGCAGTACTTC. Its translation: CASSLAAPRTSYEQYF.

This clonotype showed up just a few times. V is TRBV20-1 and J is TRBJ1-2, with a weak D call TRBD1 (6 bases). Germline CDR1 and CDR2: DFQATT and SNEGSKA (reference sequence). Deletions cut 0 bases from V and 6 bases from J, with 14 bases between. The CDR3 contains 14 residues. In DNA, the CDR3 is TGCAGTGCTAGAGATAAAACAGGGCAGGATGGCTACACCTTC. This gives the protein CSARDKTGQDGYTF.

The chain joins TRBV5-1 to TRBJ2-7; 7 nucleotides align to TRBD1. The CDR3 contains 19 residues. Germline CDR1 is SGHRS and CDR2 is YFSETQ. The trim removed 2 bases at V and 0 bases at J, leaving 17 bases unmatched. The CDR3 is CASSFQPGTESWSSYEQYF. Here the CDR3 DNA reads TGCGCCAGCAGCTTTCAGCCCGGGACAGAATCTTGGAGCTCCTACGAGCAGTACTTC.

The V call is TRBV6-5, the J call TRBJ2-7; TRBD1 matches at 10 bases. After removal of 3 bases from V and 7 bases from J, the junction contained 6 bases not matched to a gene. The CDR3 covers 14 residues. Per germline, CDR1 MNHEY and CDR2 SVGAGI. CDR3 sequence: CASSYNGQGEEQYF. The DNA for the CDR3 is TGTGCCAGCAGTTATAATGGACAGGGGGAGGAGCAGTACTTC.

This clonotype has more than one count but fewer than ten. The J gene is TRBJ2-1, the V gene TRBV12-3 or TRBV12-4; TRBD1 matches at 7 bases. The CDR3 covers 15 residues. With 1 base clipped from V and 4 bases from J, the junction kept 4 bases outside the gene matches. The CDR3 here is CASSLGQGEYNEQFF. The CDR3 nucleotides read TGTGCCAGCAGTTTAGGCCAGGGGGAGTACAATGAGCAGTTCTTC.

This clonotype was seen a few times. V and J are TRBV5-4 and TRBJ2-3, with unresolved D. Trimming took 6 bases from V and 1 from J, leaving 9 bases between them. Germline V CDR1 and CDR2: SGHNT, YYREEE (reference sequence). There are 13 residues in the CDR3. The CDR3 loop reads CASIGQGTDTQYF. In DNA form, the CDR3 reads TGTGCCAGCATCGGGCAGGGCACAGATACGCAGTATTTT.

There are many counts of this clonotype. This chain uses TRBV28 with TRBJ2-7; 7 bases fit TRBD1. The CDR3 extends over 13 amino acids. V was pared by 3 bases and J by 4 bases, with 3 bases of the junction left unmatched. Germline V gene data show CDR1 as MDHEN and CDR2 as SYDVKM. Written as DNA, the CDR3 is TGTGCCAGCAGTTTGGTACAGGGGTACGAGCAGTACTTC. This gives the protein CASSLVQGYEQYF.

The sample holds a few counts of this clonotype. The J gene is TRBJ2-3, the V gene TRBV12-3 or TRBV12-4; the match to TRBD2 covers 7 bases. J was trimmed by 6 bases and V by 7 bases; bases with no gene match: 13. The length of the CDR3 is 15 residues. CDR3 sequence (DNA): TGTGCCAGCACCCCCGGGACTAACACCTTCGATACGCAGTATTTT. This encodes CASTPGTNTFDTQYF.

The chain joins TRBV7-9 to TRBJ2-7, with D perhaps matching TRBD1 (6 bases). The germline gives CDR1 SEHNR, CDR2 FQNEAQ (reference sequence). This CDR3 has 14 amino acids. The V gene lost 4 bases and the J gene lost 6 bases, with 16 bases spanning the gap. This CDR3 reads CASSSGTSYVEQYF. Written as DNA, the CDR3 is TGTGCCAGCAGCTCCGGGACAAGCTACGTCGAGCAGTACTTC.

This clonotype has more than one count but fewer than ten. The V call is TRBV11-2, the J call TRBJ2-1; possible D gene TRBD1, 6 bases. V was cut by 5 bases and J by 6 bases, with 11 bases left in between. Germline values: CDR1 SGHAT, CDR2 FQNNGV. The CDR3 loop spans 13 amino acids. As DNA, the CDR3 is TGTGCCAGCAGCGGGGGCTGGGGCAATGAGCAGTTCTTC. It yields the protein CASSGGWGNEQFF. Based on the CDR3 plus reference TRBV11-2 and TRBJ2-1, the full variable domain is EAGVAQSPRYKIIEKRQSVAFWCNPISGHATLYWYQQILGQGPKLLIQFQNNGVVDDSQLPKDRFSAERLKGVDSTLKIQPAKLEDSAVYLCASSGGWGNEQFFGPGTRLTVL.

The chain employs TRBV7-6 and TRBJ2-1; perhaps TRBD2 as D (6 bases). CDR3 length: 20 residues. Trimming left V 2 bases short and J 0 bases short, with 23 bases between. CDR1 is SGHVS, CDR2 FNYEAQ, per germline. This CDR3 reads CASSLSGLSGGGSSYNEQFF. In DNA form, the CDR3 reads TGTGCCAGCAGCTTATCAGGTTTGAGCGGCGGAGGGAGCTCCTACAATGAGCAGTTCTTC. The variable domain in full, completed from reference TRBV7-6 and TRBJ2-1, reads GAGVSQSPRYKVTKRGQDVALRCDPISGHVSLYWYRQALGQGPEFLTYFNYEAQQDKSGLPNDRFSAERPEGSISTLTIQRTEQRDSAMYRCASSLSGLSGGGSSYNEQFFGPGTRLTVL.

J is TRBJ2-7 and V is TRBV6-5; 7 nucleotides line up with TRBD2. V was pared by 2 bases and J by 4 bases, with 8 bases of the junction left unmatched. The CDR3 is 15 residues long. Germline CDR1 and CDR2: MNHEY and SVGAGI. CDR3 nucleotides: TGTGCCAGCAGTTACGGGAGGGCCGCCGGGTACGAGCAGTACTTC. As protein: CASSYGRAAGYEQYF.

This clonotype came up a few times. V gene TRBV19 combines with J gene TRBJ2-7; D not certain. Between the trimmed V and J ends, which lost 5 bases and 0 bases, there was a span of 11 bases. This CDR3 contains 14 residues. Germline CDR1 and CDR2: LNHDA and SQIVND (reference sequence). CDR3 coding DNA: TGTGCCAGTAGTCCAAACTTTGCCTCCTACGAGCAGTACGTC. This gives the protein CASSPNFASYEQYV.

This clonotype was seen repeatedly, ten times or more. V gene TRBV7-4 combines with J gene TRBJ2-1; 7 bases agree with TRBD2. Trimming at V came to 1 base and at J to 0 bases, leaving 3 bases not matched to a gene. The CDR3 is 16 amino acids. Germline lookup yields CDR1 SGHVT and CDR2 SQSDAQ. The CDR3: CASSLDGTNSYNEQFF. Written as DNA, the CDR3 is TGTGCCAGCAGCTTAGACGGGACTAACTCCTACAATGAGCAGTTCTTC.